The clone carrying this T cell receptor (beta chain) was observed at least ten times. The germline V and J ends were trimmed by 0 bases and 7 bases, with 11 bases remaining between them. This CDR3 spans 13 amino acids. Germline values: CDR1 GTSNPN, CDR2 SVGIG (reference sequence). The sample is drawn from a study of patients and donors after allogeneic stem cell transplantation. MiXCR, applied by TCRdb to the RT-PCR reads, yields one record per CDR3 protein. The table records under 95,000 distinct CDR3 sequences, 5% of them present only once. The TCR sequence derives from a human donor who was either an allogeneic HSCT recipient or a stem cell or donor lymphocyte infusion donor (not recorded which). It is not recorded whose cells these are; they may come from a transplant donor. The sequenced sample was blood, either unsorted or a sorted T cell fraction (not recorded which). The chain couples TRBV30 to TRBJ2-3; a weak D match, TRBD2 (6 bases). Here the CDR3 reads CAWSVNGRNTQYF. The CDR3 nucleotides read TGTGCCTGGAGTGTCAACGGGAGAAATACGCAGTATTTT.